This TCR beta chain was profiled in a study of blood T cell repertoires in COVID-19. Overall study: Material from acute and convalescent COVID-19 was sourced from the United States, Italy and Spain.

Under the authors' procedure: Cell counts per sample came from amplifying reference gene primers. The protocol was immunoSEQ multiplex PCR, while the TCRdb copy is restricted to in-frame clones and leaves out a portion. That table is the source of V, J and clone size, and D and trimming were worked out from the DNA. This sample has around 200,000 clones, with roughly 85% found just once. Everyone who took part was about 18 to 90 years old, and they came from roughly 25 US areas. Donors of Cohort 3 who recovered were those that had two negative PCRs, clearance, or symptom resolution. V gave up 0 bases and J gave up 5 bases, with 18 bases separating them. Germline CDR1 and CDR2: SGHRS and YFSETQ. The CDR3 is 17 residues long.

This sequence originates from a man aged 35-49 years who had recovered from COVID-19. The sequenced material came from PBMCs or T cells enriched from blood (not recorded which). The V gene is TRBV5-1, the J gene TRBJ2-1, with D tentatively TRBD1 (8 bases). In DNA, the CDR3 is TGCGCCAGCAGCTTGGCGCCTAGCGGACAGGGAGACAATGAGCAGTTCTTC. Its translation is CASSLAPSGQGDNEQFF.